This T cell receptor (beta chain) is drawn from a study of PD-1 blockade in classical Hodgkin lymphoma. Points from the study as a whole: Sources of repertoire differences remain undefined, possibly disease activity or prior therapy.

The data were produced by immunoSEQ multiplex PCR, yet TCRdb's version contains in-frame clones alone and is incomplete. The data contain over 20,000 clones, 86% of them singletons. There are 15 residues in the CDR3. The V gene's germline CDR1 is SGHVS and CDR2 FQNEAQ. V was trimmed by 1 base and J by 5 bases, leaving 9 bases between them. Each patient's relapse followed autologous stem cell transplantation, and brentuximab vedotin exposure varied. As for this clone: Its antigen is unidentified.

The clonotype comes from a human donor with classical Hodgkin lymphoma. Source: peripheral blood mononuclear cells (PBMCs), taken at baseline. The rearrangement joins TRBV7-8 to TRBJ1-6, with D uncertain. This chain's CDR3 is CASSLGGADNSPLHF. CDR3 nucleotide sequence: TGTGCCAGCAGCTTAGGGGGAGCTGATAATTCACCCCTCCACTTT.